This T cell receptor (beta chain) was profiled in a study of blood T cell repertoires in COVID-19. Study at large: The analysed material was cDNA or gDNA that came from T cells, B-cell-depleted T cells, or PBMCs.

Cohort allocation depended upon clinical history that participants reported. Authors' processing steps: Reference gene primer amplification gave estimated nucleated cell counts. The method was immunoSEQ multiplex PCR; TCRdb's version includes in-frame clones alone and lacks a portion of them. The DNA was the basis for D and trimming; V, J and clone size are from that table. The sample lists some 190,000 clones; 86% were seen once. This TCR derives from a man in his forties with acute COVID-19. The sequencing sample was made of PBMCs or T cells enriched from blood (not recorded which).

CDR3 protein: CASSVRWDSLTGELFF. The CDR3 DNA reads TGTGCCAGCAGCGTCCGATGGGACAGCCTCACCGGGGAGCTGTTTTTT. The chain joins TRBV9 to TRBJ2-2, with 7 bases identical to TRBD1. V shed 2 bases and J 4 bases; nucleotides not matched to a gene: 8. This CDR3 region has 16 residues. The germline V gene encodes CDR1 SGDLS and CDR2 YYNGEE.